This TCR beta chain stems from a study of blood T cell repertoires in COVID-19. Profiling relied on immunoSEQ multiplex PCR, and the TCRdb table lists in-frame clones only, not all of them. The sample comprises about 150,000 clones, roughly 80% of which are singletons, and 25% to 30% rests with the top ten. Trimming took 1 base from V and 8 from J; bases not matched to a gene: 13. The CDR3 extends over 17 amino acids. Germline CDR1 and CDR2: GTSNPN and SVGIG (reference sequence). This sequence originates from a woman aged 60-70 years with acute or convalescent COVID-19. Sequencing was performed on peripheral blood. V gene TRBV30 combines with J gene TRBJ1-4; 10 bases line up with TRBD1. The CDR3 loop reads CAWSGTTRDRGVEKLFF. The CDR3 coding sequence is TGTGCCTGGAGTGGGACCACCCGGGACAGGGGTGTGGAAAAACTGTTTTTT.